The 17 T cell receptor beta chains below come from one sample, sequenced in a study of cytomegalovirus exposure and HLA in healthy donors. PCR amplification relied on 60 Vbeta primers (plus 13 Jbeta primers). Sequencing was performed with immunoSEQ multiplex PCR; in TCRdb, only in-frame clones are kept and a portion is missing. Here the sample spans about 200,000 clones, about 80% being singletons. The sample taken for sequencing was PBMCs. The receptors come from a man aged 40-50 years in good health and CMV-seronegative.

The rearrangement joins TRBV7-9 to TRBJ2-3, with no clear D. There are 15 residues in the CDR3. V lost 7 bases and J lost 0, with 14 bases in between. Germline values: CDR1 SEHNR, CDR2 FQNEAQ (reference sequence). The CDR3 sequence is CASNRYEYSTDTQYF. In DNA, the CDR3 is TGTGCCAGCAATCGATATGAGTATAGCACAGATACGCAGTATTTT.

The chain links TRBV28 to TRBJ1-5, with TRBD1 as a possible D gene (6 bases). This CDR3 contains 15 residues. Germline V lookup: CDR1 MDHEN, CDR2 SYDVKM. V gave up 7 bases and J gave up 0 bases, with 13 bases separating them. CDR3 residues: CASNGGAYSNQPQHF. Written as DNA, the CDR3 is TGTGCCAGCAACGGGGGGGCTTATAGCAATCAGCCCCAGCATTTT.

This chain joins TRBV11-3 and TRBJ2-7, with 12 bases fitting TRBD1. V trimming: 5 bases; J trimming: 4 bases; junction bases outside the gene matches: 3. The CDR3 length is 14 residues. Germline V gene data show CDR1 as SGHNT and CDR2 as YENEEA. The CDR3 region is CASSQGQGAYEQYF. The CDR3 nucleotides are TGTGCCAGCAGCCAGGGACAGGGGGCTTACGAGCAGTACTTC.

The CDR3 nucleotides are TGTGCCAGCAGTTCGGCGAGGGGACTACCAGGATTCTTC. It specifies CASSSARGLPGFF. J is TRBJ2-1 and V is TRBV6-5; 7 bases line up with TRBD2. Germline trimming cut 4 bases from V and 16 bases from J; bases unmatched to any gene: 13. This CDR3 region has 13 residues. CDR1 and CDR2 (germline): MNHEY, SVGAGI.

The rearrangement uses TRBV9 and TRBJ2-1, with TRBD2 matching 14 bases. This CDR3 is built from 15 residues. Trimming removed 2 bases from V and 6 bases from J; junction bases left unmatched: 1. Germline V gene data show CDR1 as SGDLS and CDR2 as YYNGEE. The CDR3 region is CASSVGTSGSNEQFF. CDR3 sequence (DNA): TGTGCCAGCAGCGTTGGGACTAGCGGGAGCAATGAGCAGTTCTTC.

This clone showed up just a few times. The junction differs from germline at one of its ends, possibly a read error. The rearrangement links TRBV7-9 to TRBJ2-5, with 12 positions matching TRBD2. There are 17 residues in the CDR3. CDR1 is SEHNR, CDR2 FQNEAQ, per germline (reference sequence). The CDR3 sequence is CSSSPPLAGGLQETQYF. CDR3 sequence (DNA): TGTTCCAGCAGCCCTCCACTAGCGGGGGGTCTCCAAGAGACCCAGTACTTC.

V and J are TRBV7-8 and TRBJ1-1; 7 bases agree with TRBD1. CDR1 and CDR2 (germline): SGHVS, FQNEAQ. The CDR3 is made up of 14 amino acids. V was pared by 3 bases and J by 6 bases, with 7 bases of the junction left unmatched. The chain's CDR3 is CASSFSGGIAEAFF. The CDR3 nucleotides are TGTGCCAGCAGCTTCTCAGGGGGGATCGCTGAAGCTTTCTTT.

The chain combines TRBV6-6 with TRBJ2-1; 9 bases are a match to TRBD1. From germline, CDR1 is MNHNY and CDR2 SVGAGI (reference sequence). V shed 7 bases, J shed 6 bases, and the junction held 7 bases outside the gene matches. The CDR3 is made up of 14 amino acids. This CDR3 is CASIQGQGRNEQFF. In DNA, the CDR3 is TGTGCCAGCATTCAGGGACAGGGACGCAATGAGCAGTTCTTC.

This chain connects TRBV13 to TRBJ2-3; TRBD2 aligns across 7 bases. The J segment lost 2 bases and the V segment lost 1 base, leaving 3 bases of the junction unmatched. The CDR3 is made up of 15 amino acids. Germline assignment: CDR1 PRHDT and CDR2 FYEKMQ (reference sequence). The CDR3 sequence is CASSLAGGNTDTQYF. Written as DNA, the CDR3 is TGTGCCAGCAGCTTAGCGGGGGGAAACACAGATACGCAGTATTTT.

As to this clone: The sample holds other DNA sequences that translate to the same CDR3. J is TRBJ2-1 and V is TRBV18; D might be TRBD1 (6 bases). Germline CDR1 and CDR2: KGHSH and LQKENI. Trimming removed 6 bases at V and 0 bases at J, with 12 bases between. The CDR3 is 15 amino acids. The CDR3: CASSPGQSSYNEQFF. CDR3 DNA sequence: TGTGCCAGCTCCCCGGGACAAAGCTCCTACAATGAGCAGTTCTTC.

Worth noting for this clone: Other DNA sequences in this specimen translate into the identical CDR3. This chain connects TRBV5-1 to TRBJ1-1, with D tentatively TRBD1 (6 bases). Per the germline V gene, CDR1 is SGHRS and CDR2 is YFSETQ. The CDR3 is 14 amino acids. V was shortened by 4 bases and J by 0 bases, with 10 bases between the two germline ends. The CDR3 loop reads CASSPDRLNTEAFF. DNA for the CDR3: TGCGCCAGCAGCCCGGACAGATTGAACACTGAAGCTTTCTTT.

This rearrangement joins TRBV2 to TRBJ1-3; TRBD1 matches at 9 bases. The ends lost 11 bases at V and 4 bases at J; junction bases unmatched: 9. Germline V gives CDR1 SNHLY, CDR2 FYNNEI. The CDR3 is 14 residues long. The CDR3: CASRTGGAGNTIYF. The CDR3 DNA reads TGTGCCTCCCGAACAGGGGGCGCCGGAAACACCATATATTTT.

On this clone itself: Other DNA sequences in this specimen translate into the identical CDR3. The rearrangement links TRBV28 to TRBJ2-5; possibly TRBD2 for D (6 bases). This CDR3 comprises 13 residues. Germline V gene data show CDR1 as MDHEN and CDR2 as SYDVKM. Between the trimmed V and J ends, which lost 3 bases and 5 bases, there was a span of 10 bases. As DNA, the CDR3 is TGTGCCAGCAGTTTGGGGGGAAGGGAGACCCAGTACTTC. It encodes CASSLGGRETQYF.

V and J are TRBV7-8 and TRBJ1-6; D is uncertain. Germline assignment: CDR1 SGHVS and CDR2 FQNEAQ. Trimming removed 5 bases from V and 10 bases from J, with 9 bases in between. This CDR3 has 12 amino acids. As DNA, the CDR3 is TGTGCCAGCAGCCGTCGAGGGTCACCCCTCCACTTT. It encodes CASSRRGSPLHF.

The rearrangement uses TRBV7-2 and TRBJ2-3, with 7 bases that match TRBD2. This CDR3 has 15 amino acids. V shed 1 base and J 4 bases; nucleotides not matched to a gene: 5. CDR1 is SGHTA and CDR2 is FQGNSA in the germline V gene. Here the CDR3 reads CASSLGPGRADTQYF. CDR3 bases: TGTGCCAGCAGCTTAGGCCCAGGGAGGGCAGATACGCAGTATTTT.

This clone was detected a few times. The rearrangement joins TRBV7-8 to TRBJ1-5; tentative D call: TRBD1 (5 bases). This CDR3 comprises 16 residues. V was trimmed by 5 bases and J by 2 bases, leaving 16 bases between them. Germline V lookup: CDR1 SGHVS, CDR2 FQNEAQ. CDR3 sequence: CASSPRGVGGNQPQHF. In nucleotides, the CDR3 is TGTGCCAGCAGCCCTAGGGGTGTTGGGGGCAATCAGCCCCAGCATTTT.

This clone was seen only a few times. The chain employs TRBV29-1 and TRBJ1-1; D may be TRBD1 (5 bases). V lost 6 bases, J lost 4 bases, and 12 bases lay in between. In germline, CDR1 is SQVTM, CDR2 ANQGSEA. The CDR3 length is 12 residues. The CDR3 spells CSVARDPTEAFF. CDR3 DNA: TGCAGCGTCGCCAGGGATCCCACTGAAGCTTTCTTT.